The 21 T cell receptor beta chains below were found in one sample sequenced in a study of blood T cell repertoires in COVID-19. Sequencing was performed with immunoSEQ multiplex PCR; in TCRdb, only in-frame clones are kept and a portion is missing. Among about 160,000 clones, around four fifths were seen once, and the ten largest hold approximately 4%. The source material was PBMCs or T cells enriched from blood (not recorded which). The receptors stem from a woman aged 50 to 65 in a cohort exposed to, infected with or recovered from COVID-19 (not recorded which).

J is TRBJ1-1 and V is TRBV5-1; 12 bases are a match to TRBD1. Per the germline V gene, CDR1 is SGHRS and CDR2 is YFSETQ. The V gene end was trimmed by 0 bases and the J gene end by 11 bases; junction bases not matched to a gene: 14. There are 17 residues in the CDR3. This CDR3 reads CASSLEGQGAQGLRAFF. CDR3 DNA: TGCGCCAGCAGCTTGGAGGGACAGGGGGCGCAAGGTCTGCGGGCTTTCTTT.

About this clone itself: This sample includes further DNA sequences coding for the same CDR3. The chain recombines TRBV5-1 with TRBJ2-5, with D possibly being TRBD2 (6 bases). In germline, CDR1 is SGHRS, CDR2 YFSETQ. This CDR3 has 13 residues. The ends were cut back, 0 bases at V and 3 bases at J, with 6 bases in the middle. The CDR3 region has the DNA TGCGCCAGCAGCTTGGGCGGGGAAGAGACCCAGTACTTC. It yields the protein CASSLGGEETQYF.

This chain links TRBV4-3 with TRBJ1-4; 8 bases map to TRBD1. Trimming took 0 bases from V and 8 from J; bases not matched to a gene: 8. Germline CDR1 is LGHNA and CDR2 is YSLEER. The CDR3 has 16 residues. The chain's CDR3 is CASSQEGSTGEEKLFF. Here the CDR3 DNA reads TGCGCCAGCAGCCAAGAGGGGTCGACAGGGGAAGAAAAACTGTTTTTT.

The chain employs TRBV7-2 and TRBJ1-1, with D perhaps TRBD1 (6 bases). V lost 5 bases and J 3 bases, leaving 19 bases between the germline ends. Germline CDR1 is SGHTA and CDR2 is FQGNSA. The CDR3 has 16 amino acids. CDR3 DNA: TGTGCCAGCAGCCCCAACGGCGCAGGGGCACACACTGAAGCTTTCTTT. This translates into CASSPNGAGAHTEAFF.

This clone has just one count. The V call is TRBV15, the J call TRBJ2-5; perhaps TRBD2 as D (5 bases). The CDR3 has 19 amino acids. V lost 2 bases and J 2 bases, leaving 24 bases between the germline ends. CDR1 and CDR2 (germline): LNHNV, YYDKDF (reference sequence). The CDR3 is CATSRSGSAALNIQETQYF. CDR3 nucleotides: TGTGCCACCAGCAGAAGCGGATCGGCAGCGCTAAACATTCAAGAGACCCAGTACTTC.

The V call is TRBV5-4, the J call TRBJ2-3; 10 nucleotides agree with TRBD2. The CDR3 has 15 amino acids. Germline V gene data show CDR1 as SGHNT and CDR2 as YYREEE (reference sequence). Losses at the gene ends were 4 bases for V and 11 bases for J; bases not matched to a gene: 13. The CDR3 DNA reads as TGTGCCAGCAGCCAAGAGGGGACTAGCGTTCTAGGGCAGTATTTT. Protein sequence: CASSQEGTSVLGQYF.

DNA of the CDR3: TGCGCCAGCAGCTCACAACAGGGGGGCGTAGGTGGAAACACCATATATTTT. Translated: CASSSQQGGVGGNTIYF. The rearrangement uses TRBV5-1 and TRBJ1-3; 8 bases line up with TRBD1. This CDR3 contains 17 residues. Looked up from germline, CDR1 is SGHRS and CDR2 is YFSETQ. Trimming cost V 3 bases and J 3 bases; bases outside gene matches: 11.

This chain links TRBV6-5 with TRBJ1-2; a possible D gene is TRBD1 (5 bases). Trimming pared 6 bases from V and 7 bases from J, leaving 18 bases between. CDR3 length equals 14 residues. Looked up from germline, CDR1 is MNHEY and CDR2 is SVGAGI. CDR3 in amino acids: CASSLPGEVSGYTF. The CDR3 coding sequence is TGTGCCAGCAGCCTACCGGGGGAAGTATCTGGCTACACCTTC.

The CDR3 loop is CASSSREGSSSNQPQHF. CDR3 coding DNA: TGTGCCAGCAGTTCCCGGGAGGGAAGCAGCAGCAATCAGCCCCAGCATTTT. The V call is TRBV28, the J call TRBJ1-5; D unresolved. The CDR3 is 17 residues long. Trimming pared 4 bases from V and 1 base from J, leaving 17 bases between. Looked up from germline, CDR1 is MDHEN and CDR2 is SYDVKM.

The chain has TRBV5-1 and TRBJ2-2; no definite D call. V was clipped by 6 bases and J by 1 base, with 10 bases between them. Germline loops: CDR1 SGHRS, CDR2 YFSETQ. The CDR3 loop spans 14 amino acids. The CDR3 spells CASNPTGNTGELFF. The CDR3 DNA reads TGCGCCAGCAACCCTACGGGGAACACCGGGGAGCTGTTTTTT.

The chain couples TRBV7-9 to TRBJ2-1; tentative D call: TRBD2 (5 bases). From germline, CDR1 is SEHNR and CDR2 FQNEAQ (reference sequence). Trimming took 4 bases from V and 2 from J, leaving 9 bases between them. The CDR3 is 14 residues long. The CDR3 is CASSSLAPYNEQFF. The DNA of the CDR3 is TGTGCCAGCAGCTCTCTAGCCCCCTACAATGAGCAGTTCTTC.

In DNA form, the CDR3 reads TGTGCCAGTAGTATTGACTCGGGACAGTTAAACACCGGGGAGCTGTTTTTT. It is translated as CASSIDSGQLNTGELFF. The chain employs TRBV19 and TRBJ2-2; 7 bases fit TRBD1. The V gene's germline CDR1 is LNHDA and CDR2 SQIVND (reference sequence). J gave up 2 bases and V 3 bases, and 9 bases lay outside the gene matches. The CDR3 is 17 residues long.

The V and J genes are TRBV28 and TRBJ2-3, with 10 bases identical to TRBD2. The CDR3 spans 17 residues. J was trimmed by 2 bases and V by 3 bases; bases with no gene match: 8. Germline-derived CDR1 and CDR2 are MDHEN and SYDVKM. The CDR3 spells CASSFWSSGGITDTQYF. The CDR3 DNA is TGTGCCAGCAGTTTCTGGTCTAGCGGGGGAATCACAGATACGCAGTATTTT.

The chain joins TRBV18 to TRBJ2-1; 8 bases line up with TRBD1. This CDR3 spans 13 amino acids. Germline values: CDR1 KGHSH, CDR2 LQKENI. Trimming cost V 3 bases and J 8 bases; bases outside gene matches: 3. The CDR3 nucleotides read TGTGCCAGCTCACCCGGACAGGGAGATGAGCAGTTCTTC. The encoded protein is CASSPGQGDEQFF.

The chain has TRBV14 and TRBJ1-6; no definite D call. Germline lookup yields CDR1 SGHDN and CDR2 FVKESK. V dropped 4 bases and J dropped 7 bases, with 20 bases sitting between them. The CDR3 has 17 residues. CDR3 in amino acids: CASSLDRGSGINSPLHF. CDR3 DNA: TGTGCCAGCAGCCTCGACCGGGGTAGCGGCATCAATTCACCCCTCCACTTT.

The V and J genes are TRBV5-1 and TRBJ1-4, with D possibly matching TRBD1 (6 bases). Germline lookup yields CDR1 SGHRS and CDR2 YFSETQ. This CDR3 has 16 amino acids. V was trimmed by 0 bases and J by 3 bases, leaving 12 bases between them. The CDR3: CASSLGPGGPNEKLFF. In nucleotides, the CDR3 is TGCGCCAGCAGCTTGGGCCCCGGGGGGCCTAATGAAAAACTGTTTTTT.

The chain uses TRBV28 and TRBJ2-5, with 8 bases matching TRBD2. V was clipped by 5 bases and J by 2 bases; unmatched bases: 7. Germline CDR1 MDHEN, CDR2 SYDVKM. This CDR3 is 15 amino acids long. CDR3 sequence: CASSMLLAGQETQYF. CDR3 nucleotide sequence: TGTGCCAGCAGTATGTTATTAGCGGGACAAGAGACCCAGTACTTC.

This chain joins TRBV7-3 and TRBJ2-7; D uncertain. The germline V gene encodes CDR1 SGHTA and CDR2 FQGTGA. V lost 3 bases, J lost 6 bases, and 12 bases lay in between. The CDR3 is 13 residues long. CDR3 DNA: TGTGCCAGCAGCTTGGTCACCGGTTCCGAGCAGTACTTC. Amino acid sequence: CASSLVTGSEQYF. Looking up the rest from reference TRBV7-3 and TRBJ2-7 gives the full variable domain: GAGVSQTPSNKVTEKGKYVELRCDPISGHTALYWYRQSLGQGPEFLIYFQGTGAADDSGLPNDRFFAVRPEGSVSTLKIQRTERGDSAVYLCASSLVTGSEQYFGPGTRLTVT.

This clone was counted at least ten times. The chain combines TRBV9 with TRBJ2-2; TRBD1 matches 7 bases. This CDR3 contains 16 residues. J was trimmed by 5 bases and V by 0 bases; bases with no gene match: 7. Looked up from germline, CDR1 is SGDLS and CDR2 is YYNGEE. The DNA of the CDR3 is TGTGCCAGCAGCGTAGAAGCGACAGGGAGTACCGGGGAGCTGTTTTTT. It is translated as CASSVEATGSTGELFF.

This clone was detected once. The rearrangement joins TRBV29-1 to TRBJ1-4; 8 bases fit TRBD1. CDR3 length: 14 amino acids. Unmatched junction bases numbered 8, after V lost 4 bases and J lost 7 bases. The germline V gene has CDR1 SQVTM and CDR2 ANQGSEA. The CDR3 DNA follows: TGCAGCGTTGTGACAGGGGAAGACCTTGAAAAACTGTTTTTT. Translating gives CSVVTGEDLEKLFF.

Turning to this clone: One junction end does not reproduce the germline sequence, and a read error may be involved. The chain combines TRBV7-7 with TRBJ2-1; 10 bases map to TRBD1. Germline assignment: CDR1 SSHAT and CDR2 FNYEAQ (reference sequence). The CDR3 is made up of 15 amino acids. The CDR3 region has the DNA TGTGCTAGCAGCCCTGACAGGGGGCTGAGCAATGAGCAGTTCTTC. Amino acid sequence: CASSPDRGLSNEQFF.